This TCR beta chain originates from a study of beta chain features in type 1 diabetes. Study-level findings and limits: The study left unresolved whether HLA type influences TCRB rearrangement. Diminished insertions and augmented deletions at VDJ junctions characterized type 1 diabetes patients. A moderate, significant TCRB CDR3 shortening appeared in type 1 diabetes across four CD4+ subsets.

V shed 5 bases and J shed 6 bases, with 17 bases lying between them. The CDR3 covers 14 residues. Looked up from germline, CDR1 is MNHNY and CDR2 is SVGAGI (reference sequence). Every isolated RNA sample was fully reverse transcribed, so sequencing captured expressed TCRB transcripts. Sequenced naive, central memory and regulatory T cell samples produced an average of around 3.8 million reads. Here immunoSEQ multiplex PCR was the method, and the copy in TCRdb shows in-frame clones only, minus some. The table includes approximately 70,000 clones, around 49% detected once. This clone has just a few counts. Its antigen is unidentified.

The sample was central memory CD4+ T cells from blood. This chain uses TRBV6-6 with TRBJ2-7; D possibly corresponds to TRBD2 (5 bases). The receptor was derived from a man aged 25 to 45 with type 1 diabetes. This CDR3 is CASSRGEMASEQYF. Written as DNA, the CDR3 is TGTGCCAGCAGTCGGGGAGAGATGGCAAGCGAGCAGTACTTC.